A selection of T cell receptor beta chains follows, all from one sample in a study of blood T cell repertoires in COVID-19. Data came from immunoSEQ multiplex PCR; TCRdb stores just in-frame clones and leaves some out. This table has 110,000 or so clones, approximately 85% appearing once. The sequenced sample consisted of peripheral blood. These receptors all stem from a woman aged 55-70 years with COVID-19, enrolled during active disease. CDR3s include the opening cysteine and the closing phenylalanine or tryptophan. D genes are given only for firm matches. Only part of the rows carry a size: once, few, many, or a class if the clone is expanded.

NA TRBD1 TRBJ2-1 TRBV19 CASSTPRDRGDEQFF TGTGCCAGTAGTACCCCCCGGGACAGGGGGGATGAGCAGTTCTTC
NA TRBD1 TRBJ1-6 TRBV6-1 CASREHRGGSSPLHF TGTGCCAGCAGGGAGCACAGGGGTGGATCTTCACCCCTCCACTTT
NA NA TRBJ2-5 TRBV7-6 CASSLVTGSPETQYF TGTGCCAGCAGCTTAGTAACGGGGTCCCCAGAGACCCAGTACTTC
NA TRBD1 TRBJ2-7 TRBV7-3 CASSLFRGQNYEQYF TGTGCCAGCAGCTTATTCAGGGGGCAGAACTACGAGCAGTACTTC
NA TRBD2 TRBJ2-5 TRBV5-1 CASSLTSGGAKTQYF TGCGCCAGCAGCTTGACTAGCGGGGGGGCCAAGACCCAGTACTTC
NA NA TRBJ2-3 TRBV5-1 CASSLGTWPGTDTQYF TGCGCCAGCAGCTTGGGGACTTGGCCCGGCACAGATACGCAGTATTTT
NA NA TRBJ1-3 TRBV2 CASSERTPSSGNTIYF TGTGCCAGCAGTGAACGGACACCTTCCTCTGGAAACACCATATATTTT
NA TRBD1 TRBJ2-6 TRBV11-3 CASSLGDRFSSGANVLTF TGTGCCAGCAGCTTAGGGGACAGGTTTTCCTCTGGGGCCAACGTCCTGACTTTC
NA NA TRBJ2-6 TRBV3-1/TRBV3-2 CASSGGRVFGANVLTF TGTGCCAGCAGCGGGGGCAGGGTCTTTGGGGCCAACGTCCTGACTTTC
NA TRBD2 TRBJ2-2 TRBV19 CASSPRTSGNTGELFF TGTGCCAGTAGTCCGAGGACTAGCGGGAACACCGGGGAGCTGTTTTTT
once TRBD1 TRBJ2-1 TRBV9 CASSYQRGTGGLPSYNEQFF TGTGCCAGCAGCTATCAACGCGGGACAGGGGGGTTACCATCCTACAATGAGCAGTTCTTC
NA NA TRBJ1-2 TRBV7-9 CATLEGQSYGYTF TGTGCCACCCTGGAGGGCCAGTCCTATGGCTACACCTTC
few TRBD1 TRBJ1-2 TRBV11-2 CASSLGQGSNYGYTF TGTGCCAGCAGCTTAGGACAGGGTAGTAACTATGGCTACACCTTC
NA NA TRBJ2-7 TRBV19 CASSIQGSEQYF TGTGCCAGTAGTATACAGGGTTCCGAGCAGTACTTC
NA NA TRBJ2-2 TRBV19 CASSLGPADTGELFF TGTGCCAGTAGCCTAGGACCAGCGGACACCGGGGAGCTGTTTTTT
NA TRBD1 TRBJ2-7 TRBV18 CASSPGGQGIYEQYF TGTGCCAGCTCACCAGGCGGACAGGGAATCTACGAGCAGTACTTC
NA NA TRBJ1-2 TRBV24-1 CATSDATGTYGYTF TGTGCCACCAGTGATGCTACAGGGACCTATGGCTACACCTTC
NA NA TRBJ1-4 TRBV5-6 CASSWGISEGNEKLFF TGTGCCAGCAGCTGGGGGATCTCGGAGGGGAATGAAAAACTGTTTTTT
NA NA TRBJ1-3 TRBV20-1 CSASPTSSGNTIYF TGCAGTGCTAGTCCTACGAGCTCTGGAAACACCATATATTTT
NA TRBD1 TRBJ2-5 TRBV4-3 CASSQNRGGQETQYF TGCGCCAGCAGCCAAAACAGGGGTGGGCAAGAGACCCAGTACTTC
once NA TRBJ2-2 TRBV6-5 CASSRGPAGELFF TGTGCCAGCAGCCGCGGCCCCGCCGGGGAGCTGTTTTTT
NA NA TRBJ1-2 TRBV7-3 CASSQEPEAGGYTF TGTGCCAGCAGCCAGGAACCCGAAGCGGGTGGCTACACCTTC
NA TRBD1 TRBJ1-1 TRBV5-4 CASSSPGQGNTEAFF TGTGCCAGCAGCTCCCCCGGACAGGGGAACACTGAAGCTTTCTTT
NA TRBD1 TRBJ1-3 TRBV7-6 CASSLRPGTGGAGNTIYF TGTGCCAGCAGCTTACGACCAGGGACAGGGGGCGCTGGAAACACCATATATTTT
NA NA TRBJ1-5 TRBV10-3 CAISESQEVSNQPQHF TGTGCCATCAGTGAGTCCCAGGAGGTTAGCAATCAGCCCCAGCATTTT
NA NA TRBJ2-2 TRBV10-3 CAISYRDSGEAGELFF TGTGCCATCAGCTATCGGGACTCCGGGGAGGCCGGGGAGCTGTTTTTT
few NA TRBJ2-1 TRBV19 CASSILGADEQFF TGTGCCAGTAGTATTCTGGGCGCTGATGAGCAGTTCTTC
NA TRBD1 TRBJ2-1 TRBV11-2 CASSAPPGQVRDEQFF TGTGCCAGCAGCGCTCCCCCGGGACAGGTGAGGGATGAGCAGTTCTTC
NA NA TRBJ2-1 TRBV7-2 CASSFIIGGDEQFF TGTGCCAGCAGCTTCATTATAGGAGGCGATGAGCAGTTCTTC
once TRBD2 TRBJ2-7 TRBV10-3 CAIRRRAGTSGGTYEQYF TGTGCCATCAGGAGAAGGGCCGGGACTAGCGGGGGAACTTACGAGCAGTACTTC